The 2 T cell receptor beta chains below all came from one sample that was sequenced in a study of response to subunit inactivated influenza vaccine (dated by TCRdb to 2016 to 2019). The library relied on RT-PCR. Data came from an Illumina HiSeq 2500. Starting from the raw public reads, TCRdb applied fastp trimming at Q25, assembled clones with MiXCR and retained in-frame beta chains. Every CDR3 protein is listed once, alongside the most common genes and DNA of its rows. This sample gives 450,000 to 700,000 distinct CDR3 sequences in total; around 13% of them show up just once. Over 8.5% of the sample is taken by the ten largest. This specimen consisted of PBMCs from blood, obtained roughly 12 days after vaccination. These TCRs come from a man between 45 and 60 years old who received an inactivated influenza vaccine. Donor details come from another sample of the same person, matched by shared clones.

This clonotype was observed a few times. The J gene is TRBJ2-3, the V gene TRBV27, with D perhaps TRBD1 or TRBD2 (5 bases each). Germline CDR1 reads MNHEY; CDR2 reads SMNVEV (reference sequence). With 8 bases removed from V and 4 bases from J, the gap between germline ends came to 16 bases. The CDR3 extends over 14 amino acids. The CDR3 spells CASGKVGAPDTQYF. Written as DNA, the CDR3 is TGTGCCAGCGGGAAAGTCGGGGCCCCAGATACGCAGTATTTT.

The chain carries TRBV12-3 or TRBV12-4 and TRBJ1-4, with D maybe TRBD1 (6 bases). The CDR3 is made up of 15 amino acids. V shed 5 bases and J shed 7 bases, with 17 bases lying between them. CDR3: CASSPGAQGSEKLFF. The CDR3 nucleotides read TGTGCCAGCAGTCCCGGCGCCCAGGGGAGTGAAAAACTGTTTTTT.